The next 11 T cell receptor beta chains were all read from a single sample in a study of CD8+CD57+ T cells in acquired aplastic anemia. Previously, flow cytometry had revealed CD8+CD57+ cell expansion in the patients chosen for sequencing. Genomic DNA templated the TCR beta VDJ and CDR3 profiling. TCRdb reprocessed the reads via MiXCR and lists one record per CDR3 protein. The profile shows roughly 150,000 distinct CDR3 sequences, about 45% of them singletons. Material for sequencing was sorted CD4+, CD8+, or CD8+CD57+ T cells (not recorded which) from PBMCs. These receptors originate from a human donor with aplastic anemia.

Concerning this clonotype: The germline gene is not matched at one end of the junction; a read error may be the cause. This chain joins TRBV25-1 and TRBJ2-2; D might be TRBD2 (5 bases). Per the germline V gene, CDR1 is MGHDK and CDR2 is SYGVNS. The CDR3 spans 15 residues. The CDR3 spells CASSQETQETGEPFF. The CDR3 nucleotides read TGTGCCAGCAGCCAAGAGACTCAGGAAACCGGGGAGCCGTTTTTT.

This clonotype was recorded a few times. This chain links TRBV29-1 with TRBJ2-1; 7 bases align to TRBD1. The V gene end was trimmed by 3 bases and the J gene end by 6 bases; junction bases not matched to a gene: 5. This CDR3 is 13 amino acids long. The germline V gene has CDR1 SQVTM and CDR2 ANQGSEA. The CDR3 sequence: CSVDNTGVNEQFF. CDR3 DNA sequence: TGCAGCGTTGATAACACAGGGGTCAATGAGCAGTTCTTC.

Only a few counts were recorded for this clonotype. This rearrangement joins TRBV2 to TRBJ2-7; 7 bases match TRBD2. The germline CDR1 and CDR2 sequences are SNHLY and FYNNEI. This CDR3 region has 12 residues. The trim removed 6 bases at V and 7 bases at J, leaving 6 bases unmatched. DNA of the CDR3: TGTGCCAGCAGGGGCGCAGCGGGGGAGCAGTACTTC. Its protein is CASRGAAGEQYF.

This clonotype was picked up many times. This chain links TRBV20-1 with TRBJ2-1; 7 nucleotides match TRBD2. CDR1 DFQATT and CDR2 SNEGSKA come from the germline V gene (reference sequence). The CDR3 has 13 amino acids. V shed 2 bases, J shed 5 bases, and the junction held 3 bases outside the gene matches. The CDR3 region is CSARLAEDNEQFF. CDR3 coding DNA: TGCAGTGCTAGACTAGCGGAAGACAATGAGCAGTTCTTC.

The chain links TRBV27 to TRBJ1-2; D unresolved. CDR3 length: 13 residues. Germline CDR1 and CDR2: MNHEY and SMNVEV (reference sequence). V lost 5 bases, J lost 2 bases, and 9 bases lay in between. CDR3 DNA sequence: TGTGCCAGCAGTCCAACAAGAAACTATGGCTACACCTTC. As protein: CASSPTRNYGYTF.

This clonotype was seen many times. V is TRBV5-1 and J is TRBJ1-5; the D gene is possibly TRBD1 (6 bases). V dropped 2 bases and J dropped 0 bases, with 9 bases sitting between them. Germline lookup yields CDR1 SGHRS and CDR2 YFSETQ. The CDR3 has 15 residues. This chain's CDR3 is CASSLTGFSNQPQHF. CDR3 DNA sequence: TGCGCCAGCAGCTTAACAGGGTTTAGCAATCAGCCCCAGCATTTT.

This rearrangement joins TRBV2 to TRBJ2-3; the match to TRBD2 covers 11 bases. The CDR3 spans 15 residues. Germline CDR1 reads SNHLY; CDR2 reads FYNNEI. V shed 6 bases, J shed 1 base, and the junction held 3 bases outside the gene matches. CDR3: CASRPGLAGTDTQYF. The CDR3 DNA follows: TGTGCCAGCAGGCCGGGACTAGCGGGCACAGATACGCAGTATTTT. Filled out from reference TRBV2 and TRBJ2-3, the complete variable domain reads EPEVTQTPSHQVTQMGQEVILRCVPISNHLYFYWYRQILGQKVEFLVSFYNNEISEKSEIFDDQFSVERPDGSNFTLKIRSTKLEDSAMYFCASRPGLAGTDTQYFGPGTRLTVL.

This clonotype came up many times. V and J are TRBV6-1 and TRBJ1-3; D is undetermined. The CDR3 totals 12 residues. Trimming shortened V by 6 bases and J by 2 bases, and 5 bases separated the two germline ends. Germline CDR1 is MNHNS and CDR2 is SASEGT. The CDR3 loop is CASRGAGNTIYF. In DNA, the CDR3 is TGTGCCAGCAGGGGCGCTGGAAACACCATATATTTT.

The rearrangement joins TRBV11-3 to TRBJ2-1; D remains ambiguous. CDR3 length equals 13 residues. V gave up 5 bases and J gave up 7 bases, with 12 bases separating them. The germline V gene encodes CDR1 SGHNT and CDR2 YENEEA. The CDR3 here is CASSPPERNEQFF. The CDR3 nucleotides are TGTGCCAGCAGCCCGCCGGAGAGAAATGAGCAGTTCTTC.

This clonotype was counted a few times. V gene TRBV24-1 combines with J gene TRBJ1-1; D may be TRBD1 (5 bases). The CDR3 covers 12 residues. Germline V gene sequence: CDR1 KGHDR, CDR2 SFDVKD. The V end lost 11 bases, the J end lost 3 bases, and 12 bases lay between the germline ends. The CDR3 sequence: CASRRQYTEAFF. In DNA form, the CDR3 reads TGTGCCAGCAGGCGACAGTACACTGAAGCTTTCTTT.

The table lists this clonotype with a few counts. The chain joins TRBV11-2 to TRBJ2-3; TRBD2 aligns across 9 bases. From germline, CDR1 is SGHAT and CDR2 FQNNGV. With V trimmed by 1 base and J by 1 base, 12 bases remained unmatched. CDR3 size: 19 residues. Here the CDR3 reads CASSLGGREGPLRTDTQYF. The DNA for the CDR3 is TGTGCCAGCAGCTTAGGGGGGCGGGAGGGCCCCCTACGCACAGATACGCAGTATTTT.